This TCR beta chain was identified during a study of response to subunit inactivated influenza vaccine. TCRdb reprocessed the RT-PCR reads via MiXCR and lists one record per CDR3 protein. The sample yields 650,000 or so distinct CDR3 sequences, 13% to 15% seen once. General study points: T cells newly recruited by each seasonal influenza vaccination are few, the authors suggested.

On this clonotype: Its cognate antigen is unknown.

Germline values: CDR1 SEHNR, CDR2 FQNEAQ (reference sequence). V gave up 3 bases and J gave up 6 bases, with 14 bases separating them. The CDR3 totals 15 residues. This receptor was obtained from a man aged 50-60 years who received an inactivated influenza vaccine. The J gene is TRBJ2-2, the V gene TRBV7-9; TRBD2 might be the D (6 bases). The material was PBMCs from blood, obtained approximately 15 days before vaccination. The DNA of the CDR3 is TGTGCCAGCAGCTTCGCGGGGAGCCCAGCCGGGGAGCTGTTTTTT. The encoded protein is CASSFAGSPAGELFF.